One sample yielded the 13 T cell receptor beta chains listed below, sequenced in a study of blood T cell repertoires in COVID-19. Sequencing used immunoSEQ multiplex PCR; TCRdb keeps in-frame clones, though not all of them. Among about 310,000 clones listed, roughly 87% were seen once. Sequenced input: PBMCs or T cells enriched from blood (not recorded which). These receptors originate from a woman younger than 35 who had recovered from COVID-19.

The genes are TRBV19 and TRBJ2-3; D gene uncertain. The germline V and J ends were trimmed by 7 bases and 2 bases, with 16 bases remaining between them. The CDR3 has 15 residues. The germline gives CDR1 LNHDA, CDR2 SQIVND (reference sequence). The CDR3 DNA is TGTGCCAGTACCAACTGGGCGCAGAACACAGATACGCAGTATTTT. Translated, it gives CASTNWAQNTDTQYF.

This sequence joins TRBV2 and TRBJ1-2; TRBD1 agrees at 12 bases. CDR3 length: 16 residues. Germline V lookup: CDR1 SNHLY, CDR2 FYNNEI. J lost 4 bases, V lost 2 bases, and 5 bases had no gene match. CDR3: CASSEWDRGRGYGYTF. In nucleotides, the CDR3 is TGTGCCAGCAGTGAATGGGACAGGGGGCGGGGCTATGGCTACACCTTC.

The rearrangement links TRBV6-6 to TRBJ1-2; unclear D gene. There are 14 residues in the CDR3. V lost 6 bases and J 7 bases, leaving 18 bases between the germline ends. Germline V gene sequence: CDR1 MNHNY, CDR2 SVGAGI (reference sequence). Here the CDR3 DNA reads TGTGCCAGCAGCCTCGGTGAGGCTCTGGGTGGCTACACCTTC. The encoded protein is CASSLGEALGGYTF.

This clone was observed a single time. The gene calls are TRBV27 and TRBJ1-1; the D gene is possibly TRBD1 (5 bases). The ends were cut back, 7 bases at V and 1 base at J, with 13 bases in the middle. CDR1 and CDR2 (germline): MNHEY, SMNVEV (reference sequence). The CDR3 is 14 amino acids. The CDR3 region is CASKGPGENTEAFF. CDR3 nucleotides: TGTGCCAGCAAGGGACCGGGAGAGAACACTGAAGCTTTCTTT.

V and J are TRBV5-5 and TRBJ2-7; 7 nucleotides match TRBD1. The CDR3 is made up of 15 amino acids. Germline CDR1 SGHKS, CDR2 YYEKEE (reference sequence). After removal of 0 bases from V and 3 bases from J, the junction contained 6 bases not matched to a gene. For the CDR3, the DNA is TGTGCCAGCAGCTTGGGAGGGGGCGCGTACTACGAGCAGTACTTC. Translation gives CASSLGGGAYYEQYF.

The gene calls are TRBV20-1 and TRBJ2-7, with 7 bases identical to TRBD1. The length of the CDR3 is 11 residues. The V gene's germline CDR1 is DFQATT and CDR2 SNEGSKA (reference sequence). The CDR3 here is CSTGASYEQYF. In nucleotides, the CDR3 is TGCAGCACAGGGGCCTCCTACGAGCAGTACTTC.

The V and J genes are TRBV7-2 and TRBJ2-7, with a tentative D call TRBD2 (5 bases). The length of the CDR3 is 12 residues. The V end was cut by 4 bases, the J end by 4 bases, with 8 bases between. CDR1 is SGHTA, CDR2 FQGNSA, per germline. The DNA for the CDR3 is TGTGCCAGCAGCTCGGGGAGATACGAGCAGTACTTC. It encodes CASSSGRYEQYF.

The CDR3 coding sequence is TGTGCCAGCAGCTTACAGGGTCGTAGCTACGAGCAGTACTTC. Translation gives CASSLQGRSYEQYF. The V gene is TRBV5-6, the J gene TRBJ2-7; TRBD1 is a possible D gene (6 bases). Germline V gives CDR1 SGHDT, CDR2 YYEEEE. Trimming removed 2 bases at V and 3 bases at J, with 12 bases between. This CDR3 contains 14 residues.

The chain couples TRBV7-2 to TRBJ2-1; 7 nucleotides match TRBD2. The CDR3 length is 15 residues. From germline, CDR1 is SGHTA and CDR2 FQGNSA. J gave up 0 bases and V 5 bases, and 4 bases lay outside the gene matches. Here the CDR3 reads CASSKSGDSYNEQFF. The CDR3 DNA follows: TGTGCCAGCAGCAAAAGCGGGGACTCCTACAATGAGCAGTTCTTC.

The rearrangement joins TRBV27 to TRBJ2-1, with 13 bases aligning to TRBD2. The germline gives CDR1 MNHEY, CDR2 SMNVEV (reference sequence). This CDR3 region has 17 residues. The V and J ends lost 5 bases and 4 bases, in that order; junction bases with no gene match: 8. The CDR3 is CASSPAPGLAGYNEQFF. DNA for the CDR3: TGTGCCAGCAGTCCCGCTCCGGGACTAGCGGGGTACAATGAGCAGTTCTTC.

CDR3 bases: TGCAGCGTTGCGATAGCTGGCTACGAGCAGTACTTC. It codes for CSVAIAGYEQYF. The V call is TRBV29-1, the J call TRBJ2-7; unclear D gene. V gave up 4 bases and J gave up 3 bases, with 10 bases separating them. There are 12 residues in the CDR3. Germline-derived CDR1 and CDR2 are SQVTM and ANQGSEA.

J is TRBJ2-2 and V is TRBV29-1; D possibly corresponds to TRBD1 (5 bases). The CDR3 loop spans 16 amino acids. Germline V gene data show CDR1 as SQVTM and CDR2 as ANQGSEA. V lost 4 bases, J lost 6 bases, and 21 bases lay in between. CDR3: CSVAILETWGAGELFF. CDR3 DNA sequence: TGCAGCGTTGCAATTCTCGAGACCTGGGGCGCCGGGGAGCTGTTTTTT.

Only one count was recorded for this clone. This chain links TRBV5-1 with TRBJ1-4; TRBD1 agrees at 10 bases. Germline V gene data show CDR1 as SGHRS and CDR2 as YFSETQ. Trimming took 6 bases from V and 8 from J; bases not matched to a gene: 19. The CDR3 consists of 18 residues. In DNA form, the CDR3 reads TGCGCCAGCATGAAGGAACCGGGACAGGGGTCTCTTTGGGAAAAACTGTTTTTT. This encodes CASMKEPGQGSLWEKLFF.